This TCR beta chain originates from a study of technical replicates of blood from four donors. Profiling relied on immunoSEQ multiplex PCR, and the TCRdb table lists in-frame clones only, not all of them. The sample yields over 50,000 clones, around 86% seen once. Germline CDR1 is MNHEY and CDR2 is SVGAGI. Trimming took 7 bases from V and 1 from J, leaving 11 bases between them. CDR3 length equals 15 residues. This clone was counted a single time. The source is a human donor in good health. Some clones in this sample may be carry-over from other donors' samples. The sample was PBMCs. V usage is TRBV6-5 and J usage is TRBJ2-6; no clear D gene. This chain's CDR3 is CASTRQVSGANVLTF. The CDR3 bases are TGTGCCAGCACCCGGCAGGTGTCTGGGGCCAACGTCCTGACTTTC.